The rows below give T cell receptor beta chains drawn from one sample of a study of OX40 agonist ivuxolimab in advanced cancers. Here immunoSEQ multiplex PCR was the method, and the copy in TCRdb shows in-frame clones only, minus some. Of roughly 81,000 clones listed, approximately 83% are singletons. Sequences were derived from CD4+ or CD8+ T cells sorted from blood, sampled in a trial of the OX40 agonist ivuxolimab. The origin of the receptors is an adult with an advanced solid tumor such as melanoma, head and neck, liver or kidney cancer. Each CDR3 is given with its conserved first and last residue. D genes are given only for firm matches.

J gene	V gene	D gene	CDR3 protein	CDR3 DNA
TRBJ1-5	TRBV10-3	-	CAISESREESRPQHF	TGTGCCATCAGTGAGTCGAGGGAAGAAAGCCGGCCCCAGCATTTT
TRBJ1-3	TRBV4-3	-	CASSQDWGAGGNTIYF	TGCGCCAGCAGCCAAGATTGGGGGGCGGGGGGAAACACCATATATTTT
TRBJ2-3	TRBV6-6	-	CATDDREGGTDTQYF	TGTGCCACAGATGACAGGGAGGGGGGGACAGATACGCAGTATTTT
TRBJ2-2	TRBV27	-	CASSYEYFNTGELFF	TGTGCCAGCAGTTACGAGTACTTCAACACCGGGGAGCTGTTTTTT
TRBJ2-7	TRBV7-8	-	CASSLGGWGGPYEQYF	TGTGCCAGCAGCTTAGGGGGATGGGGAGGTCCCTACGAGCAGTACTTC
TRBJ1-1	TRBV2	-	CASSTGREAFF	TGTGCCAGCAGTACAGGTAGAGAAGCTTTCTTT
TRBJ1-1	TRBV6-4	TRBD1	CASSDTGGEAFF	TGTGCCAGCAGTGACACAGGGGGTGAAGCTTTCTTT
TRBJ1-5	TRBV19	-	CASSMISGNQPQHF	TGTGCCAGTAGTATGATCAGTGGGAATCAGCCCCAGCATTTT
TRBJ2-7	TRBV5-4	-	CASSPQGYEQYF	TGTGCCAGCAGCCCCCAGGGGTACGAGCAGTACTTC
TRBJ2-3	TRBV29-1	-	CSVVVAGQSTDTQYF	TGCAGCGTTGTCGTGGCGGGTCAGAGCACAGATACGCAGTATTTT
TRBJ2-3	TRBV6-6	-	CASRDPGSQGDTQYF	TGTGCCAGCAGGGACCCGGGATCACAGGGAGATACGCAGTATTTT
TRBJ1-2	TRBV4-2	TRBD1	CASSPLGMAGGAYGYTF	TGTGCCAGCAGCCCCCTGGGAATGGCAGGGGGGGCCTATGGCTACACCTTC
TRBJ1-3	TRBV10-3	-	CAIRDIDPGNTIYF	TGTGCCATCAGAGACATAGACCCTGGAAACACCATATATTTT
TRBJ1-2	TRBV5-1	TRBD1	CASSVTGDGYTF	TGCGCCAGCAGCGTGACAGGGGACGGCTACACCTTC